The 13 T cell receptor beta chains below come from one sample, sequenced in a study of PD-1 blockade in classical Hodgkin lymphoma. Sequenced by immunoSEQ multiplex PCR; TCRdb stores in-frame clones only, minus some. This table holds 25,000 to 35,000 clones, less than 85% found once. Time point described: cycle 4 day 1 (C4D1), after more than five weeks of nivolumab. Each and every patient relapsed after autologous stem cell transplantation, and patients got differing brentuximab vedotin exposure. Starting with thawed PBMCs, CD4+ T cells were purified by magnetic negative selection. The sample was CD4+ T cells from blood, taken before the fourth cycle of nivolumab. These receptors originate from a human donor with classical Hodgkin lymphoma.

For the CDR3, the DNA is TGTGCCAGCAGTCGCGGGGTGGAGAACACTGAAGCTTTCTTT. Translating gives CASSRGVENTEAFF. The chain carries TRBV6-5 and TRBJ1-1; D remains unclear. The CDR3 length is 14 residues. V shed 5 bases and J shed 1 base, with 11 bases lying between them. Germline CDR1 reads MNHEY; CDR2 reads SVGAGI.

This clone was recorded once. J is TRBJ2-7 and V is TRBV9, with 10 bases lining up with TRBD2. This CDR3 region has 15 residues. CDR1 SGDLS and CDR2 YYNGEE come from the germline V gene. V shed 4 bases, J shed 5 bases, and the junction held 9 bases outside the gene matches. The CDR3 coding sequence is TGTGCCAGCAGCCCCTTGCCACTAGCGGGAAACGAGCAGTACTTC. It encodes CASSPLPLAGNEQYF.

DNA of the CDR3: TGTGCCAGCAGTGAACAGGGGGCGGATGAGCAGTTCTTC. This gives the protein CASSEQGADEQFF. V gene TRBV6-1 combines with J gene TRBJ2-1, with TRBD1 matching 8 bases. Looked up from germline, CDR1 is MNHNS and CDR2 is SASEGT. The trim removed 2 bases at V and 8 bases at J, leaving 2 bases unmatched. There are 13 residues in the CDR3.

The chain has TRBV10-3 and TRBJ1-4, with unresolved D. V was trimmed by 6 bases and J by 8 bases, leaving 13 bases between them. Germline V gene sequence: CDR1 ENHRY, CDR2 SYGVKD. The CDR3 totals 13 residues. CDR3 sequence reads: CAISRERGEKLFF. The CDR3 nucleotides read TGTGCCATCAGCCGGGAGAGAGGCGAAAAACTGTTTTTT.

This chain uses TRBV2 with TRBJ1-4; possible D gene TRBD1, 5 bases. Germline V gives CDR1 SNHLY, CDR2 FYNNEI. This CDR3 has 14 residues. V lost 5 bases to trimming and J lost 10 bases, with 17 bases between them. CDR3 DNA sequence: TGTGCCAGCAGTTTCAGCCCCCAGGGAGGAAAACTGTTTTTT. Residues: CASSFSPQGGKLFF.

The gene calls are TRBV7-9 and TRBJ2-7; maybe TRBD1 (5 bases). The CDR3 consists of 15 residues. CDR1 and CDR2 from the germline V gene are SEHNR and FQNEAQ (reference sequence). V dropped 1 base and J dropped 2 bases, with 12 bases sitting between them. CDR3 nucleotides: TGTGCCAGCAGCTTAGTAGGTGACAGAGCCTACGAGCAGTACTTC. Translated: CASSLVGDRAYEQYF. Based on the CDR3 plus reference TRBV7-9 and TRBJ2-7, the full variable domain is DTGVSQNPRHKITKRGQNVTFRCDPISEHNRLYWYRQTLGQGPEFLTYFQNEAQLEKSRLLSDRFSAERPKGSFSTLEIQRTEQGDSAMYLCASSLVGDRAYEQYFGPGTRLTVT.

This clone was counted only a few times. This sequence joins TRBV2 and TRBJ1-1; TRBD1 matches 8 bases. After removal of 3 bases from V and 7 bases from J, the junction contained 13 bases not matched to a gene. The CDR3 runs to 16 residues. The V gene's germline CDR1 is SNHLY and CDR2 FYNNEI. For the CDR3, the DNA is TGTGCCAGCAGTGACCTCCCGGGACAGGAGTTTGTTGAAGCTTTCTTT. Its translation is CASSDLPGQEFVEAFF.

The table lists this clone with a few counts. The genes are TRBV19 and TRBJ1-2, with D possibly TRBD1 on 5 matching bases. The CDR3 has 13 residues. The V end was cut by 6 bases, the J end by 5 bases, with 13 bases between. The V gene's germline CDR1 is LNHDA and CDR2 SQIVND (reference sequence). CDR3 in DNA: TGTGCCAGTAGGGATGAGGGGCCATATGGCTACACCTTC. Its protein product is CASRDEGPYGYTF. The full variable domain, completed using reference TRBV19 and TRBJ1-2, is DGGITQSPKYLFRKEGQNVTLSCEQNLNHDAMYWYRQDPGQGLRLIYYSQIVNDFQKGDIAEGYSVSREKKESFPLTVTSAQKNPTAFYLCASRDEGPYGYTFGSGTRLTVV.

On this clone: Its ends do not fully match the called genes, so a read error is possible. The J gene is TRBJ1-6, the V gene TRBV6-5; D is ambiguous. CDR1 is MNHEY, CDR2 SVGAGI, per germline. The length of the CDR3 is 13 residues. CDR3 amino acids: CASRYSYNSPLHF. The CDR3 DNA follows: TGTGCCAGCAGATACTCCTATAATTCACCCCTCCACTTT.

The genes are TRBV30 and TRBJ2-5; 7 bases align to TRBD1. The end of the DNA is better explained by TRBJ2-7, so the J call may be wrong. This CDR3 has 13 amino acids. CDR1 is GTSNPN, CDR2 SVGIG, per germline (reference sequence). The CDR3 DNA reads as TGTGCCTGGAAAGGGGACAGCTCCTACGAGCAGTACTTC. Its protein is CAWKGDSSYEQYF.

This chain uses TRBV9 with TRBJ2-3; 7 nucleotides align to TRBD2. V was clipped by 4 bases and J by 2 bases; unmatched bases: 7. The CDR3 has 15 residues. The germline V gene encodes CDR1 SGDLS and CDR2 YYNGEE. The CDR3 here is CASSILALNTDTQYF. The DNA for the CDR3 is TGTGCCAGCAGCATACTAGCGCTAAACACAGATACGCAGTATTTT.

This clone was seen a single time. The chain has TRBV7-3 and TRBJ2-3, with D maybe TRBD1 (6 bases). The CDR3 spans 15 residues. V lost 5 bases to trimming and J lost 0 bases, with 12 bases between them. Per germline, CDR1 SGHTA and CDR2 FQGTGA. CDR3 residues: CASSKDRSSTDTQYF. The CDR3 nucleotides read TGTGCCAGCAGCAAAGACAGGTCTAGCACAGATACGCAGTATTTT. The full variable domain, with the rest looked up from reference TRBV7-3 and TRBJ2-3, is GAGVSQTPSNKVTEKGKYVELRCDPISGHTALYWYRQSLGQGPEFLIYFQGTGAADDSGLPNDRFFAVRPEGSVSTLKIQRTERGDSAVYLCASSKDRSSTDTQYFGPGTRLTVL.

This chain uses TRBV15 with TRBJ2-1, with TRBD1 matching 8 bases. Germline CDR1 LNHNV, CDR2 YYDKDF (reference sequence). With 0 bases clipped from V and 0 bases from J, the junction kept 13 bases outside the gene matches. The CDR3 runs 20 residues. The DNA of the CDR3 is TGTGCCACCAGCAGAGATTTAGCGACAGGGGTTAAAGGCTCCTACAATGAGCAGTTCTTC. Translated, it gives CATSRDLATGVKGSYNEQFF.